A single sample is the source of the 2 T cell receptor beta chains below, sequenced in a study of T-cell reconstitution after alpha-beta-depleted transplantation in children. Molecular barcoding with unique molecular identifiers was used for the TCRbeta library. TCRdb re-called the PCR reads with MiXCR, one entry per CDR3 protein. The data show 400,000 to 450,000 distinct CDR3 sequences, 43% seen once. The sequencing used PBMCs, collected before TCRalphabeta/CD19-depleted stem cell transplant. The source is a girl under 10 years old with aplastic anemia, due to receive a stem cell transplant.

This clonotype has a count of ten or more. The junction departs from the called germline gene at one end, perhaps through a read error. The chain has TRBV12-3 or TRBV12-4 and TRBJ1-5; no clear D gene. The CDR3 covers 12 residues. For the CDR3, the DNA is TGTGCCAGCAGCGCTAGCAGTCAGCCCCAGCATTTT. Amino acids: CASSASSQPQHF.

This sequence joins TRBV3-1 and TRBJ2-2; a possible D gene is TRBD2 (6 bases). V lost 3 bases and J lost 4, with 18 bases in between. The CDR3 length is 17 residues. The germline CDR1 and CDR2 sequences are LGHDT and YNNKEL (reference sequence). The CDR3 bases are TGTGCCAGCAGCCACTTACGCGCGGGACGGGGCACCGGGGAGCTGTTTTTT. Translated, it gives CASSHLRAGRGTGELFF.